The clone carrying this TCR beta chain appeared once. The entry originates in a study of CD8 T cells in Susac syndrome. The RNA input was roughly 0.45 to 1 ug, and it was reverse transcribed with random hexamers. Via MiXCR, TCRdb re-called the immunoSEQ multiplex PCR reads, giving one row per CDR3 protein. The repertoire includes approximately 130,000 distinct CDR3 sequences, around nine tenths of them detected once, and about 0.25% sits in the top ten. Losses at the gene ends were 2 bases for V and 7 bases for J; bases not matched to a gene: 4. CDR1 GTSNPN and CDR2 SVGIG come from the germline V gene (reference sequence). CDR3 size: 12 residues. Sequencing of TCR beta was performed on blood CD8+ and CD4+ T cells. Treatment-naive patients with stable or active relapsing-remitting disease served as multiple sclerosis controls. Negative isolation was used for CD8+ and CD4+ T cells, and FACS enrichment was applied to TEMRA cells.

The chain joins TRBV30 to TRBJ1-1; 7 bases are shared with TRBD1. Sequenced input: CD8+ T cells from PBMCs. The clonotype comes from a human donor with multiple sclerosis. The CDR3 protein is CAWSPGGGEAFF. In DNA form, the CDR3 reads TGTGCCTGGAGTCCAGGGGGTGGTGAAGCTTTCTTT.